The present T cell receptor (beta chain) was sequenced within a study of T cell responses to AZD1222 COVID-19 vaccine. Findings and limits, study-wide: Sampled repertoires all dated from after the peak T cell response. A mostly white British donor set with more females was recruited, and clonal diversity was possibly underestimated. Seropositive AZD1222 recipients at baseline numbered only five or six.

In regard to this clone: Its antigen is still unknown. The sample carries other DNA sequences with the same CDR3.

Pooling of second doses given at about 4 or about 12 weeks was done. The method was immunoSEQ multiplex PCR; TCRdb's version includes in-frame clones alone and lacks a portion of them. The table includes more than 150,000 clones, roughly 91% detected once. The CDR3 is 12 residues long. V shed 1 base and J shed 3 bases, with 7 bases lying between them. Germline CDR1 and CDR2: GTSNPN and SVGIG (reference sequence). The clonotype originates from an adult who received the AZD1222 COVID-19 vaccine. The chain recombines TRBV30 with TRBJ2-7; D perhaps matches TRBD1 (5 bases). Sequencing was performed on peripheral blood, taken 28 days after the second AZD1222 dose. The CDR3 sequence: CAWSDDSYEQYF. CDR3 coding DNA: TGTGCCTGGAGTGATGACAGCTACGAGCAGTACTTC.